This entry features one T cell receptor (beta chain) sequence. The antigen remains unidentified. This sample is drawn from a study of T cell responses to AZD1222 COVID-19 vaccine. Study overall: Second-dose schedules of about 4 or about 12 weeks were combined. Study-wide results and caveats: Only a handful of AZD1222 recipients, more than 5 in all, had baseline seropositivity. The reported proportion of spike-specific TCRs targeting unmutated variant regions was nearly half. It was only after the peak T cell response that any repertoires were sampled.

Some clones are missing from TCRdb's copy, which holds only in-frame ones; the method was immunoSEQ multiplex PCR. The repertoire holds over 110,000 clones, with 80% to 90% as singletons. Looked up from germline, CDR1 is SNHLY and CDR2 is FYNNEI. The V gene lost 6 bases and the J gene lost 6 bases, with 12 bases spanning the gap. There are 13 residues in the CDR3. Sample: peripheral blood, taken on day 0 of AZD1222 vaccination. This clonotype was obtained from an adult in good health. The chain carries TRBV2 and TRBJ1-5; D perhaps matches TRBD1 (5 bases). Here the CDR3 reads CASSPPGGQPQHF. The DNA of the CDR3 is TGTGCCAGCAGCCCCCCTGGGGGTCAGCCCCAGCATTTT.